The rows below give T cell receptor beta chains drawn from one sample of a study of T cell changes during pregnancy in multiple sclerosis. The data were produced by immunoSEQ multiplex PCR, yet TCRdb's version contains in-frame clones alone and is incomplete. This table has around 80,000 clones, under 95% appearing once. Here the sequenced sample was peripheral blood, taken before pregnancy. These receptors originate from a female donor with multiple sclerosis, enrolled in a pregnancy study. Both conserved end residues are part of each CDR3. A D gene is named only where the DNA matches it firmly. Only part of the rows carry a size: once, few, many, or a class if the clone is expanded.

DNA: TGTGCCAGCAGTGATTTGGCGGGGGGCCCGCTCGCCTACAATGAGCAGTTCTTC
CDR3: CASSDLAGGPLAYNEQFF
J: TRBJ2-1
D: TRBD2
size: NA
V: TRBV25-1

DNA: TGTGCCAGCAGCTTAGTGGGGGGGAACGAGCAGTACTTC
CDR3: CASSLVGGNEQYF
J: TRBJ2-7
D: TRBD2
size: NA
V: TRBV11-2

DNA: TGTGCCAGCTCACCGCGGACAGGACCCCTCTCTGGAAATCCCATATATTTT
CDR3: CASSPRTGPLSGNPIYF
J: TRBJ1-3
D: TRBD1
size: few
V: TRBV18

DNA: TGTGCTAGTGGTAGGGACTTGCAAGAGACCCAGTACTTC
CDR3: CASGRDLQETQYF
J: TRBJ2-5
D: NA
size: NA
V: TRBV12-5

DNA: TGTGCCAGCAGTTCGGGACTGATTAACTATGGCTACACCTTC
CDR3: CASSSGLINYGYTF
J: TRBJ1-2
D: NA
size: NA
V: TRBV6-5

DNA: TGTGCCAGCAGCTTGCGGTCAGCGTCCTACAATGAGCAGTTCTTC
CDR3: CASSLRSASYNEQFF
J: TRBJ2-1
D: NA
size: NA
V: TRBV5-6

DNA: TGTGCCAGTAGTAGATCGACAGCCGGGCTGCGCGAGCAGTACTTC
CDR3: CASSRSTAGLREQYF
J: TRBJ2-7
D: NA
size: NA
V: TRBV19

DNA: TGTGCCTGGACCTTAAGGGGGGGGAGAGGCTACACCTTC
CDR3: CAWTLRGGRGYTF
J: TRBJ1-2
D: NA
size: NA
V: TRBV30

DNA: TGTGCTAGTGGTTTGCAGGGGATGGACACTGAAGCTTTCTTT
CDR3: CASGLQGMDTEAFF
J: TRBJ1-1
D: NA
size: NA
V: TRBV12-5

DNA: TGTGCCAGCAGCCCCCGAGGGCGAGCGGGCAATGAGCAGTTCTTC
CDR3: CASSPRGRAGNEQFF
J: TRBJ2-1
D: NA
size: NA
V: TRBV14

DNA: TGTGCCAGCAGCATCGGGGAGTACAATGAGCAGTTCTTC
CDR3: CASSIGEYNEQFF
J: TRBJ2-1
D: NA
size: NA
V: TRBV13

DNA: TGTGCCAGCAAAGGAACCGCCGGGACTGAAGCTTTCTTT
CDR3: CASKGTAGTEAFF
J: TRBJ1-1
D: NA
size: NA
V: TRBV5-6

DNA: TGTGCCAGCAGCCCAGAACAGGGGGGTGGAAACACCATATATTTT
CDR3: CASSPEQGGGNTIYF
J: TRBJ1-3
D: TRBD1
size: NA
V: TRBV7-2

DNA: TGTGCCAGCAGCTTAACAGGGGAAACCTCCTACGAGCAGTACTTC
CDR3: CASSLTGETSYEQYF
J: TRBJ2-7
D: TRBD1
size: NA
V: TRBV7-9

DNA: TGTGCCACCAGCAGAAGACAACGTGAGCAGTACTTC
CDR3: CATSRRQREQYF
J: TRBJ2-7
D: NA
size: NA
V: TRBV15

DNA: TGCGCCACCTCTAAGAGGGGGATATTGGAGGAAGACACTGAAGCTTTCTTT
CDR3: CATSKRGILEEDTEAFF
J: TRBJ1-1
D: NA
size: NA
V: TRBV5-1

DNA: TGTGCCAGTAGTATAGAGGAGGGGCGCTCCTATAATTCACCCCTCCACTTT
CDR3: CASSIEEGRSYNSPLHF
J: TRBJ1-6
D: NA
size: NA
V: TRBV19

DNA: TGTGCCAGCAGCCCCGGACCAGTGGAGGCCGGCGATGAGCAGTTCTTC
CDR3: CASSPGPVEAGDEQFF
J: TRBJ2-1
D: NA
size: once
V: TRBV6-4

DNA: TGTGCCAGCAGCTCACTGGACAGGGCGTATAACTATGGCTACACCTTC
CDR3: CASSSLDRAYNYGYTF
J: TRBJ1-2
D: TRBD1
size: once
V: TRBV13

DNA: TGTGCCAGTAGTATTCTGGGGCTAGCGGGGACAGATACGCAGTATTTT
CDR3: CASSILGLAGTDTQYF
J: TRBJ2-3
D: TRBD2
size: NA
V: TRBV19

DNA: TGTGCCACCTCCCTGACGGGACATAGCAATCAGCCCCAGCATTTT
CDR3: CATSLTGHSNQPQHF
J: TRBJ1-5
D: NA
size: NA
V: TRBV28

DNA: TGTGCCTGGAGTGAGGACAGGCATAATTCACCCCTCCACTTT
CDR3: CAWSEDRHNSPLHF
J: TRBJ1-6
D: TRBD1
size: NA
V: TRBV30

DNA: TGTGCCAGCAGCCTGCCACGGGGGGGGCGGGAGCAGTACTTC
CDR3: CASSLPRGGREQYF
J: TRBJ2-7
D: TRBD2
size: NA
V: TRBV11-2

DNA: TGTGCCAGCAGCCCCAGCGATACGGTGGTGAATACGCAGTATTTT
CDR3: CASSPSDTVVNTQYF
J: TRBJ2-3
D: NA
size: NA
V: TRBV13

DNA: TGTGCCAGCAGTTACGGGACAGGGGTGATCACTGAAGCTTTCTTT
CDR3: CASSYGTGVITEAFF
J: TRBJ1-1
D: TRBD1
size: few
V: TRBV6-5

DNA: TGTGCCAGCAGGGGAACAGGGGAGGCTGAAGCTTTCTTT
CDR3: CASRGTGEAEAFF
J: TRBJ1-1
D: TRBD1
size: NA
V: TRBV11-2

DNA: TGTGCCAGCACAGAATCGGGGACAGGGAATGGCTACACCTTC
CDR3: CASTESGTGNGYTF
J: TRBJ1-2
D: TRBD1
size: NA
V: TRBV27

DNA: TGTGCCAGCAGCGCAGAGGAGGCAGGGGGCGCGTACGAGCAGTACTTC
CDR3: CASSAEEAGGAYEQYF
J: TRBJ2-7
D: TRBD1
size: NA
V: TRBV7-6

DNA: TGTGCCAGTACTCCGGGGACAACCTCTGGAAACACCATATATTTT
CDR3: CASTPGTTSGNTIYF
J: TRBJ1-3
D: NA
size: NA
V: TRBV6-1

DNA: TGTGCCAGCACTTTAGCGGGGAACACCGGGGAGCTGTTTTTT
CDR3: CASTLAGNTGELFF
J: TRBJ2-2
D: TRBD2
size: NA
V: TRBV6-5

DNA: TGCGCCAGCAGCTTACGGACTAGCGGGGGTTCGGATACGCAGTATTTT
CDR3: CASSLRTSGGSDTQYF
J: TRBJ2-3
D: TRBD2
size: NA
V: TRBV5-1

DNA: TGTGCCAGCAGTGAGATGGGAACAGGGGAAGAGACCCAGTACTTC
CDR3: CASSEMGTGEETQYF
J: TRBJ2-5
D: TRBD1
size: once
V: TRBV6-1

DNA: TGTGCCAGCAGCCCGGGACAGGGGGACTACGAGCAGTACTTC
CDR3: CASSPGQGDYEQYF
J: TRBJ2-7
D: TRBD1
size: few
V: TRBV4-2

DNA: TGTGCCAGCAGCTCGTTAAGGGGGAGTACGACAGATACGCAGTATTTT
CDR3: CASSSLRGSTTDTQYF
J: TRBJ2-3
D: NA
size: NA
V: TRBV5-8

DNA: TGTGCCAGCAGCCCCGGACAGGGGATTGGTACGCAGTATTTT
CDR3: CASSPGQGIGTQYF
J: TRBJ2-3
D: TRBD1
size: NA
V: TRBV7-9

DNA: TGTGCCAGCAGCCTAACCGGGACTAGCGGGACCTACGAGCAGTACTTC
CDR3: CASSLTGTSGTYEQYF
J: TRBJ2-7
D: TRBD2
size: NA
V: TRBV7-2

DNA: TGTGCCAGCAGTGAAGGGACAGGAAGCAATGAGCAGTTCTTC
CDR3: CASSEGTGSNEQFF
J: TRBJ2-1
D: TRBD1
size: NA
V: TRBV6-4

DNA: TGTGCCAGCAGCCAAGCCGGGACAGGGGTCCTGATAAGCAATCAGCCCCAGCATTTT
CDR3: CASSQAGTGVLISNQPQHF
J: TRBJ1-5
D: TRBD1
size: NA
V: TRBV14

DNA: TGTGCCAGCAGCCACCGCGGGGATGGGAGGGAAGCTTTCTTT
CDR3: CASSHRGDGREAFF
J: TRBJ1-1
D: NA
size: NA
V: TRBV7-8

DNA: TGTGCCAGTAGTATAGCGGACAGGTCCTACAATGAGCAGTTCTTC
CDR3: CASSIADRSYNEQFF
J: TRBJ2-1
D: TRBD1
size: NA
V: TRBV19

DNA: TGTGCCAGTAGTATCGGCAGCCTCTCGGGGGGCTACACCTTC
CDR3: CASSIGSLSGGYTF
J: TRBJ1-2
D: NA
size: NA
V: TRBV19

DNA: TGTGCCAGCAGACGCGACAGGGGGCTCGGGGCCAACGTCCTGACTTTC
CDR3: CASRRDRGLGANVLTF
J: TRBJ2-6
D: TRBD1
size: once
V: TRBV2

DNA: TGTGCCAGCAGTCAACAGGGAGCTGGAAACACCATATATTTT
CDR3: CASSQQGAGNTIYF
J: TRBJ1-3
D: NA
size: NA
V: TRBV6-5